A single sample is the source of the 26 T cell receptor beta chains below, sequenced in a study of blood T cell repertoires in COVID-19. Clones were sequenced by immunoSEQ multiplex PCR, and TCRdb holds only the in-frame ones, with some missing. Of around 300,000 clones listed, roughly 85% are singletons. Sample: peripheral blood. These receptor sequences come from a human donor in a cohort sampled during active COVID-19.

The rearrangement joins TRBV11-3 to TRBJ2-7; 10 nucleotides match TRBD1. Germline lookup yields CDR1 SGHNT and CDR2 YENEEA. J lost 7 bases, V lost 3 bases, and 6 bases had no gene match. CDR3 length equals 14 residues. DNA for the CDR3: TGTGCCAGCAGCTTGGGGACAGGGGTTTATGAGCAGTACTTC. It encodes CASSLGTGVYEQYF.

This chain joins TRBV4-1 and TRBJ1-2; D perhaps matches TRBD1 (5 bases). The germline V gene encodes CDR1 MGHRA and CDR2 YSYEKL. The CDR3 extends over 17 amino acids. The germline V and J ends were trimmed by 0 bases and 5 bases, with 19 bases remaining between them. CDR3 coding DNA: TGCGCCAGCAGCCAAGAAGGTTTCCCCCAGGGAGGGTATGGCTACACCTTC. Its translation: CASSQEGFPQGGYGYTF.

A single count supports this clone. This chain uses TRBV6-6 with TRBJ1-5; D gene uncertain. There are 13 residues in the CDR3. V dropped 4 bases and J dropped 6 bases, with 10 bases sitting between them. Germline lookup yields CDR1 MNHNY and CDR2 SVGAGI (reference sequence). CDR3 residues: CASSSKLFQPQHF. CDR3 sequence (DNA): TGTGCCAGCAGTTCCAAATTGTTTCAGCCCCAGCATTTT.

The chain couples TRBV10-1 to TRBJ1-1, with D perhaps matching TRBD1 (6 bases). CDR1 is WNHNN and CDR2 is SYGVQD in the germline V gene (reference sequence). CDR3 size: 14 residues. V lost 3 bases and J 0 bases, leaving 8 bases between the germline ends. This CDR3 reads CASSDQGMNTEAFF. The CDR3 DNA reads TGCGCCAGCAGTGATCAGGGGATGAACACTGAAGCTTTCTTT.

This chain joins TRBV4-2 and TRBJ2-2, with 8 bases that match TRBD2. The CDR3 is 16 residues long. V was pared by 2 bases and J by 3 bases, with 5 bases of the junction left unmatched. Germline loops: CDR1 LGHNA, CDR2 YNFKEQ. The CDR3 DNA reads TGTGCCAGCAGCCAAAACGAGCGGGGGTACACCGGGGAGCTGTTTTTT. This sequence encodes CASSQNERGYTGELFF.

The V and J genes are TRBV12-3 or TRBV12-4 and TRBJ1-2; D possibly corresponds to TRBD1 (5 bases). The V gene lost 1 base and the J gene lost 7 bases, with 10 bases spanning the gap. This CDR3 is 13 amino acids long. CDR3: CASSLGQGSGYTF. The CDR3 region has the DNA TGTGCCAGCAGTTTAGGCCAGGGAAGTGGCTACACCTTC.

V is TRBV7-9 and J is TRBJ1-1; a possible D gene is TRBD1 (6 bases). V was pared by 3 bases and J by 4 bases, with 12 bases between. The CDR3 spans 14 residues. Germline CDR1 SEHNR, CDR2 FQNEAQ (reference sequence). The CDR3 sequence: CASSFSGTSTEAFF. Here the CDR3 DNA reads TGTGCCAGCAGCTTCTCCGGGACAAGCACTGAAGCTTTCTTT.

V gene TRBV20-1 combines with J gene TRBJ2-1, with no clear D. This CDR3 is built from 11 residues. CDR1 and CDR2 from the germline V gene are DFQATT and SNEGSKA (reference sequence). Trimming pared 1 base from V and 10 bases from J, leaving 8 bases between. CDR3 DNA: TGCAGTGCTAGAGCTCAAGCCGAGCAGTTCTTC. This gives the protein CSARAQAEQFF.

This chain links TRBV6-5 with TRBJ1-1, with 8 bases aligning to TRBD1. V was clipped by 7 bases and J by 6 bases; unmatched bases: 13. This CDR3 region has 15 residues. Germline CDR1 and CDR2: MNHEY and SVGAGI. DNA of the CDR3: TGTGCCAGCATTCCTCTGGACAGGGCGAGGCCTGAAGCTTTCTTT. Translated, it gives CASIPLDRARPEAFF.

A few counts support this clone. The genes are TRBV20-1 and TRBJ2-7, with unresolved D. Germline V gene lookup returns CDR1 DFQATT and CDR2 SNEGSKA (reference sequence). V shed 1 base and J shed 4 bases, with 5 bases lying between them. The CDR3 is 11 residues long. CDR3 residues: CSARVEYEQYF. The CDR3 bases are TGCAGTGCTAGAGTGGAGTACGAGCAGTACTTC.

The genes are TRBV6-6 and TRBJ2-3, with TRBD1 as a possible D gene (6 bases). This CDR3 has 15 residues. Germline V lookup: CDR1 MNHNY, CDR2 SVGAGI (reference sequence). The V and J ends lost 0 bases and 7 bases respectively, with 14 bases between them. Here the CDR3 reads CASSYSDRPSHTQYF. As DNA, the CDR3 is TGTGCCAGCAGTTACTCGGACAGACCCTCCCATACGCAGTATTTT.

The chain links TRBV5-4 to TRBJ2-7, with 10 bases lining up with TRBD2. CDR1 is SGHNT and CDR2 is YYREEE in the germline V gene (reference sequence). There are 14 residues in the CDR3. J gave up 4 bases and V 3 bases, and 4 bases lay outside the gene matches. The CDR3 loop is CASSSPSGGYEQYF. The CDR3 DNA follows: TGTGCCAGCAGCTCCCCTAGCGGGGGTTACGAGCAGTACTTC.

This sequence joins TRBV12-3 or TRBV12-4 and TRBJ1-5; unclear D gene. This CDR3 is built from 13 residues. V was cut by 8 bases and J by 4 bases, with 12 bases left in between. This CDR3 reads CASRYSGNQPQHF. The CDR3 nucleotides are TGTGCCAGCCGTTACTCGGGAAATCAGCCCCAGCATTTT.

The chain couples TRBV9 to TRBJ2-3; D uncertain. V dropped 0 bases and J dropped 7 bases, with 15 bases sitting between them. Germline CDR1 is SGDLS and CDR2 is YYNGEE. The CDR3 extends over 15 amino acids. The CDR3 loop is CASSVGELLSYTQYF. For the CDR3, the DNA is TGTGCCAGCAGCGTAGGCGAACTACTTTCCTATACGCAGTATTTT.

The chain recombines TRBV10-1 with TRBJ1-1; D is possibly TRBD1 (5 bases). The CDR3 has 13 residues. CDR1 is WNHNN and CDR2 is SYGVQD in the germline V gene (reference sequence). V lost 8 bases, J lost 1 base, and 11 bases lay in between. CDR3 region: CASAIGENTEAFF. The CDR3 DNA reads as TGCGCCAGCGCCATAGGGGAGAACACTGAAGCTTTCTTT.

The chain joins TRBV4-1 to TRBJ1-1; D is uncertain. Germline values: CDR1 MGHRA, CDR2 YSYEKL. This CDR3 contains 16 residues. The germline V and J ends were trimmed by 4 bases and 1 base, with 16 bases remaining between them. As DNA, the CDR3 is TGCGCCAGCAGCCCCCAACTGGGCATACGGAACACTGAAGCTTTCTTT. It encodes CASSPQLGIRNTEAFF.

This rearrangement joins TRBV30 to TRBJ1-2; D is unclear. The germline CDR1 and CDR2 sequences are GTSNPN and SVGIG (reference sequence). This CDR3 comprises 13 residues. Trimming took 0 bases from V and 3 from J, leaving 8 bases between them. CDR3 loop: CAWSVRGDYGYTF. For the CDR3, the DNA is TGTGCCTGGAGTGTTCGGGGTGACTATGGCTACACCTTC.

In this sample, this clone turned up a few times. The chain is built from TRBV5-1 and TRBJ1-2; TRBD1 matches at 12 bases. The ends lost 4 bases at V and 8 bases at J; junction bases unmatched: 9. There are 15 residues in the CDR3. Germline assignment: CDR1 SGHRS and CDR2 YFSETQ. The CDR3 reads CASSLDRDRGLGYTF. The CDR3 bases are TGCGCCAGCAGCCTCGACCGGGACAGGGGGCTCGGCTACACCTTC.

The gene calls are TRBV5-8 and TRBJ1-2; 9 nucleotides agree with TRBD1. The length of the CDR3 is 15 residues. V dropped 6 bases and J dropped 4; count of bases not matched to a gene: 10. The germline V gene encodes CDR1 SGHTS and CDR2 YDEGEE. This chain's CDR3 is CASTKEADRGYGYTF. CDR3 nucleotides: TGTGCCAGCACCAAAGAGGCGGACAGGGGCTATGGCTACACCTTC.

The chain recombines TRBV2 with TRBJ2-7, with D perhaps matching TRBD2 (7 bases). Germline V gene data show CDR1 as SNHLY and CDR2 as FYNNEI. The ends were cut back, 2 bases at V and 3 bases at J, with 11 bases in the middle. This CDR3 is 14 amino acids long. The CDR3 DNA reads TGTGCCAGCAGTGAAAGGGGGGGGATCTACGAGCAGTACTTC. Its translation: CASSERGGIYEQYF.

The J gene is TRBJ1-1, the V gene TRBV29-1; D is undetermined. CDR3 length equals 12 residues. Trimming stripped 7 bases from V and 6 bases from J, with 15 bases between. CDR1 and CDR2 (germline): SQVTM, ANQGSEA. CDR3 amino acids: CSAPAEDPEAFF. The CDR3 coding sequence is TGCAGCGCCCCCGCCGAGGATCCTGAAGCTTTCTTT.

The CDR3 region is CASSEADSEAFF. The CDR3 DNA follows: TGTGCCAGCAGCGAGGCGGATTCGGAAGCTTTCTTT. The genes are TRBV6-5 and TRBJ1-1; no reliable D call. The CDR3 contains 12 residues. Germline V CDR1 and CDR2: MNHEY, SVGAGI. The V gene lost 6 bases and the J gene lost 8 bases, with 13 bases spanning the gap.

This chain links TRBV20-1 with TRBJ1-4; D is perhaps TRBD1 (5 bases). This CDR3 has 15 amino acids. V lost 3 bases, J lost 3 bases, and 14 bases lay in between. Germline loops: CDR1 DFQATT, CDR2 SNEGSKA (reference sequence). CDR3 coding DNA: TGCAGTGCTAGTAGAGCGGGGGGAGCTAATGAAAAACTGTTTTTT. Translating it yields CSASRAGGANEKLFF.

The chain is built from TRBV28 and TRBJ2-5, with 12 bases lining up with TRBD2. Per germline, CDR1 MDHEN and CDR2 SYDVKM. V gave up 5 bases and J gave up 4 bases; unmatched junction bases: 11. The CDR3 loop spans 17 amino acids. CDR3 nucleotides: TGTGCCAGCAGTCCCGCCACTAGCGGGGGGCGAAGAGAGACCCAGTACTTC. Its protein product is CASSPATSGGRRETQYF.

The chain has TRBV7-2 and TRBJ2-3; possible D gene TRBD1, 5 bases. The ends were cut back, 0 bases at V and 2 bases at J, with 9 bases in the middle. CDR3 length equals 15 residues. Germline-derived CDR1 and CDR2 are SGHTA and FQGNSA. CDR3 protein: CASSLAAGPTDTQYF. As DNA, the CDR3 is TGTGCCAGCAGCTTAGCGGCAGGGCCCACAGATACGCAGTATTTT. Complete variable domain (other parts from reference TRBV7-2 and TRBJ2-3): GAGVSQSPSNKVTEKGKDVELRCDPISGHTALYWYRQSLGQGLEFLIYFQGNSAPDKSGLPSDRFSAERTGGSVSTLTIQRTQQEDSAVYLCASSLAAGPTDTQYFGPGTRLTVL.

V usage is TRBV27 and J usage is TRBJ2-1, with D maybe TRBD2 (5 bases). Trimming cost V 9 bases and J 12 bases, with 15 bases left between them. The CDR3 is made up of 11 amino acids. Germline V lookup: CDR1 MNHEY, CDR2 SMNVEV (reference sequence). Here the CDR3 reads CASWTESGQFF. CDR3 nucleotide sequence: TGTGCCAGTTGGACTGAATCGGGGCAGTTCTTC.